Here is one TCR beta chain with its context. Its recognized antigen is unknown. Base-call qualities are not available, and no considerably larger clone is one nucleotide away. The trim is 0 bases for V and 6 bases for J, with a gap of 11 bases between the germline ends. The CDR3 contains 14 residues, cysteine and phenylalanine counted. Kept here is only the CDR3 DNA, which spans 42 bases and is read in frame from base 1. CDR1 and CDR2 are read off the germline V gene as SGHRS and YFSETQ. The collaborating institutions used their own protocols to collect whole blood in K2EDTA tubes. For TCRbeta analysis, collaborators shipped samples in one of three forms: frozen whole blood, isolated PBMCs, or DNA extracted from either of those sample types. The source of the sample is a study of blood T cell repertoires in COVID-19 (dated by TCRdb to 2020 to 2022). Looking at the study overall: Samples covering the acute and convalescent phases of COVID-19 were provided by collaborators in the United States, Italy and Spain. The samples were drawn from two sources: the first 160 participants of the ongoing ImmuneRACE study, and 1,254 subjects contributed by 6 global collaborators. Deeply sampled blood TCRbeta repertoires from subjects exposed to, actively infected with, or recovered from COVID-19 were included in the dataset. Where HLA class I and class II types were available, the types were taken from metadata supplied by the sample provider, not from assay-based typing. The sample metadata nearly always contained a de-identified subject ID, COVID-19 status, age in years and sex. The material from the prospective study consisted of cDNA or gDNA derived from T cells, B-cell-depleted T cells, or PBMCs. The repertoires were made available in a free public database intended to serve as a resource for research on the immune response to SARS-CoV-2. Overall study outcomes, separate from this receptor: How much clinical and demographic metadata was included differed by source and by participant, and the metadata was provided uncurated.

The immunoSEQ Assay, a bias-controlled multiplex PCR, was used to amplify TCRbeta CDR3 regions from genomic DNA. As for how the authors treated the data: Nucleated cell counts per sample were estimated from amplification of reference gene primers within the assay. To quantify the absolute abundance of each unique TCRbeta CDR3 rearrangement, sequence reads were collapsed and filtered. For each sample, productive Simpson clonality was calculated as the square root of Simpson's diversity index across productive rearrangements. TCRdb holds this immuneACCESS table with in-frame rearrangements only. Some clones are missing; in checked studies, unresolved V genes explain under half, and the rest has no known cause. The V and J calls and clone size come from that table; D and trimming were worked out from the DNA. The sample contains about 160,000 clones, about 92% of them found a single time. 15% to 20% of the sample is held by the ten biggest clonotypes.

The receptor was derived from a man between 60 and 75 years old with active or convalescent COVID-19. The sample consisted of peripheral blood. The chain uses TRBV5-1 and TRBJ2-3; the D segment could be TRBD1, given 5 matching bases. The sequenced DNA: TGCGCCAGCAGCTTGGTTATACCAGGGGATACGCAGTATTTT. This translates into CASSLVIPGDTQYF.